This T cell receptor (beta chain) came from a study of metastatic and nonmetastatic thyroid tumors. For the study at large: Thyroid patients, malignant and benign, had repertoires compared across blood and tumor or nodule tissue.

This clone has a handful of counts. The antigen remains undetermined. The CDR3 is made up of 12 amino acids. Looked up from germline, CDR1 is MNHEY and CDR2 is SMNVEV (reference sequence). V was shortened by 4 bases and J by 4 bases, with 2 bases between the two germline ends. MiXCR reprocessed the PCR reads for TCRdb. This sample yields 45,000 to 50,000 clones, of which under 30% are seen a single time; about 3.5% belongs to the top ten. Study-level points and caveats: Reportedly, malignant thyroid tumors had significantly higher TCR beta diversity than benign nodules, in blood and tumor.

Prior to thyroid surgery, none of the patients had received any treatment. This sequence originates from a male donor with papillary thyroid cancer or a benign thyroid nodule (not recorded which). Some clones in this sample may be carry-over from other donors' samples. Sequences were obtained from blood. This chain connects TRBV27 to TRBJ1-6; D unclear. Written as DNA, the CDR3 is TGTGCCAGCAGTTGGTATAATTCACCCCTCCACTTT. This gives the protein CASSWYNSPLHF.